This T cell receptor beta chain was profiled in a study of T cell responses to AZD1222 COVID-19 vaccine. Findings and limits, study-wide: Repertoire collection took place solely once the T cell response had peaked. Distributed over spike, vaccine-associated CD4 TCRs predominated at 160-218 and 743-854. Donor demographics were predominantly white British with a female majority; clonal diversity may be underestimated. Only a handful of AZD1222 recipients, several in all, had baseline seropositivity.

Some clones are missing from TCRdb's copy, which holds only in-frame ones; the method was immunoSEQ multiplex PCR. This table holds 75,000 to 100,000 clones, 80% to 90% found once. To note about this clone: What it recognizes is unknown.

The V gene lost 0 bases and the J gene lost 7 bases, with 12 bases spanning the gap. Germline V gene sequence: CDR1 GTSNPN, CDR2 SVGIG (reference sequence). The CDR3 totals 13 residues. The receptor was isolated from an adult in good health. V and J are TRBV30 and TRBJ2-5, with D perhaps assigned TRBD1 or TRBD2 (5 bases each). The material sequenced was peripheral blood, taken on day 0 of AZD1222 vaccination. CDR3 in DNA: TGTGCCTGGAGTGTACCGGGGCCAGGGACCCAGTACTTC. Translated: CAWSVPGPGTQYF.